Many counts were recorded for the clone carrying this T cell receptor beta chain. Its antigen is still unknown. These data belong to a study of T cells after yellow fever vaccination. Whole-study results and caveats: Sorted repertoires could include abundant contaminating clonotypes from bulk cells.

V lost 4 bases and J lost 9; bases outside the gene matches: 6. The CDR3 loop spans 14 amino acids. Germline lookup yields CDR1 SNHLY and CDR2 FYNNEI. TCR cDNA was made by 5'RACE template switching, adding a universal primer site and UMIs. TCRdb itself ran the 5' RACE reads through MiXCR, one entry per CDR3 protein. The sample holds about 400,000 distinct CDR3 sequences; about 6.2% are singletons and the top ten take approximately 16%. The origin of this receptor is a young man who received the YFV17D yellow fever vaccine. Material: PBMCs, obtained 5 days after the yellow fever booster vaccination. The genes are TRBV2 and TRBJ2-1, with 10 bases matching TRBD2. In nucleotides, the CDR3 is TGTGCCAGCAGTGTACTAGCGGGAAACGGTGAGCAGTTCTTC. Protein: CASSVLAGNGEQFF.